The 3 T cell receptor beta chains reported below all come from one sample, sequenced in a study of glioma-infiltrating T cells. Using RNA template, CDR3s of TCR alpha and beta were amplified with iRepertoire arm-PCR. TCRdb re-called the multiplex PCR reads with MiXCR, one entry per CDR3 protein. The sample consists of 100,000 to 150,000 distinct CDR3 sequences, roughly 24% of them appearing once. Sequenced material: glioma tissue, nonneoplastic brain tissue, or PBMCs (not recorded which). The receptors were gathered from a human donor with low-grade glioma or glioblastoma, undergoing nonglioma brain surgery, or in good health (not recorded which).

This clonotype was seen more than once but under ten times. CDR3 nucleotides: TGCGCCAGCAGCCAAGATCCCGGGACTAGCGGCACTGACAATGAGCAGTTCTTC. Translating it yields CASSQDPGTSGTDNEQFF. The V call is TRBV4-1, the J call TRBJ2-1, with 11 bases that match TRBD2. Germline loops: CDR1 MGHRA, CDR2 YSYEKL. V was pared by 0 bases and J by 5 bases, with 9 bases of the junction left unmatched. The CDR3 totals 18 residues.

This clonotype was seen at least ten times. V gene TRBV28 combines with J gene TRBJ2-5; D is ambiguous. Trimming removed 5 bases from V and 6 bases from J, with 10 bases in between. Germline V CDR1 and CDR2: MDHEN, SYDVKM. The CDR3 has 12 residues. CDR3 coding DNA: TGTGCCAGCAGTACCCGTGACCAGACCCAGTACTTC. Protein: CASSTRDQTQYF.

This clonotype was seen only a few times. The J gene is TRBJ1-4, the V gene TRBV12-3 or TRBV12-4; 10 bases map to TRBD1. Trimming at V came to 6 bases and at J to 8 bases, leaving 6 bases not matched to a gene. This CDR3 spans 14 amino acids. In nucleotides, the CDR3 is TGTGCCAGCAGCCTACCGGGACAGGGGGAAAAACTGTTTTTT. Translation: CASSLPGQGEKLFF.